A selection of T cell receptor beta chains follows, all from one sample in a study of identical twins. TCRdb fed the 5' RACE reads into MiXCR, producing one record per CDR3 protein. The table lists hundreds of thousands of distinct CDR3 sequences, around a sixth of them singletons. These records were also assigned to another study, of T cells expressing NK-cell markers.

The sequencing sample was made of PBMCs. All receptors derive from a woman younger than 35 in good health. The CDR3 runs from the conserved cysteine through the conserved F or W. The D gene is left open where the match is weak. Clone size is shown for a subset of rows, as once, few, many or a class of expanded clone.

few	TRBJ2-3	.	TRBV7-2	TGTGCCAGCAGCTCACCTAACACAGATACGCAGTATTTT	CASSSPNTDTQYF
few	TRBJ2-3	TRBD1	TRBV6-1	TGTGCCAGCAGGAGAGACAGGGCAGGCACAGATACGCAGTATTTT	CASRRDRAGTDTQYF
few	TRBJ1-6	TRBD1	TRBV20-1	TGCAGCACAGGGGGGAGAGGACCCCTCCACTTT	CSTGGRGPLHF
few	TRBJ1-4	.	TRBV18	TGTGCCAGCTCACCATGGACAGCTAATGAAAAACTGTTTTTT	CASSPWTANEKLFF
.	TRBJ2-7	TRBD2	TRBV10-3	TGTGCCATCAGTGCGGTTAGCGGGAACTACGAGCAGTACTTC	CAISAVSGNYEQYF
.	TRBJ1-6	.	TRBV5-6	TGTGCCAGCAGCCCGGGCAGGGGACTCAATTCACCCCTCCACTTT	CASSPGRGLNSPLHF
few	TRBJ2-6	TRBD1	TRBV10-3	TGTGCCATCAGTGATAACAGGGGGTCTGGGGCCAACGTCCTGACTTTC	CAISDNRGSGANVLTF
.	TRBJ2-1	.	TRBV5-1	TGCGCCAGCAGAACCGGACAGTCCAATGAGCAGTTCTTC	CASRTGQSNEQFF
many	TRBJ2-1	.	TRBV24-1	TGTGCCACCAGCGGAACGGGGGCCTACAATGAGCAGTTCTTC	CATSGTGAYNEQFF
.	TRBJ2-1	TRBD2	TRBV12-3/TRBV12-4	TGTGCCAGCAGTTATCTAGCGGGGGGAGGTGAGCAGTTCTTC	CASSYLAGGGEQFF
few	TRBJ1-6	.	TRBV7-9	TGTGCCAGCAGCTTAAAAATCCAGTCACCCCTCCACTTT	CASSLKIQSPLHF
.	TRBJ2-2	.	TRBV7-9	TGTGCCAGCAGCCCTCCACTCGGCACCGGGGAGCTGTTTTTT	CASSPPLGTGELFF
.	TRBJ2-1	TRBD2	TRBV20-1	TGCAGAACTAGGTTTGGACTAGCGTTCAATGAGCAGTTCTTC	CRTRFGLAFNEQFF
few	TRBJ2-1	TRBD2	TRBV3-1	TGTGCCAGCAGCCAAGGAGGCGGGGGGGCCTTCTATGAGCAGTTCTTC	CASSQGGGGAFYEQFF
.	TRBJ2-7	.	TRBV7-9	TGTGCCAGTGCTGGAGACAACTCCTACGAGCAGTACTTC	CASAGDNSYEQYF
few	TRBJ2-1	TRBD2	TRBV20-1	TGCAGTGCTAGAGACCCGAGCGGGAGGGCCTGGAATGAGCAGTTCTTC	CSARDPSGRAWNEQFF
.	TRBJ2-7	.	TRBV7-9	TGTGCCAGCGAAGGGGGGGGCGAGCAGTACTTC	CASEGGGEQYF
.	TRBJ2-2	TRBD2	TRBV20-1	TGCAGTGCTAGAGCTCCTAGCGGGATTGTCACCGGGGAGCTGTTTTTT	CSARAPSGIVTGELFF
.	TRBJ2-5	TRBD2	TRBV20-1	TGCAGTGCTAGCAGGGAGGGGGAGACCCAGTACTTC	CSASREGETQYF
many	TRBJ2-7	.	TRBV6-1	TGTGCCAGCAGCCGGGGGTTATCCTACGAGCAGTACTTC	CASSRGLSYEQYF
.	TRBJ1-2	.	TRBV29-1	TGCAGCGTTAAGTCCCCCCAAGCGAACTATGGCTACACCTTC	CSVKSPQANYGYTF
.	TRBJ2-6	TRBD2	TRBV11-3	TGTGCCAGCAGTCCCGGGACTAGCAGATCTGGGGCCAACGTCCTGACTTTC	CASSPGTSRSGANVLTF
.	TRBJ2-2	.	TRBV29-1	TGCAGCGTTGTGAATGTCACCGGGGAGCTGTTTTTT	CSVVNVTGELFF
.	TRBJ2-1	.	TRBV18	TGTGCCAGCTCACCACCGATGGGAAATGAGCAGTTCTTC	CASSPPMGNEQFF
.	TRBJ2-7	.	TRBV4-3	TGCGCCAGCAGCCAATTCGACAGGGAGGGTGAGCAGTACTTC	CASSQFDREGEQYF
few	TRBJ2-7	.	TRBV21-1	TGTGCCAGCACGGACCAGGGCCAGAGCTCCTACGAGCAGTACTTC	CASTDQGQSSYEQYF
few	TRBJ2-2	TRBD1	TRBV12-3/TRBV12-4	TGTGCCAGCAGCCGCGAGAGACAGGGGGTGAACACCGGGGAGCTGTTTTTT	CASSRERQGVNTGELFF
.	TRBJ1-1	TRBD1	TRBV7-9	TGTGCCAGCAGACAAAGACAGGGCGTATCTTTCTTT	CASRQRQGVSFF
many	TRBJ2-7	.	TRBV12-3/TRBV12-4	TGTGCCAGCAGATATAGGGTCTCCTACGAGCAGTACTTC	CASRYRVSYEQYF
.	TRBJ2-5	TRBD2	TRBV20-1	TGCAGTGCCGGATCTAGCGGGGGAGAAGAGACCCAGTACTTC	CSAGSSGGEETQYF
.	TRBJ2-2	.	TRBV12-3/TRBV12-4	TGTGCCACCTCCTCCCTAGTTTTACTGGCCGGGGAGCTGTTTTTT	CATSSLVLLAGELFF